The sequence of this T cell receptor beta chain was determined in a study of blood T cell repertoires in COVID-19. This CDR3 contains 14 residues. Germline loops: CDR1 SEHNR, CDR2 FQNEAQ (reference sequence). The V end was cut by 0 bases, the J end by 5 bases, with 9 bases between. Libraries were prepared by immunoSEQ multiplex PCR; TCRdb keeps only in-frame clonotypes and omits some of them. The sample shows roughly 480,000 clones, approximately 92% of them seen only once. The sequence was obtained from a man between 18 and 29 years old with COVID-19, enrolled during active disease. The rearrangement links TRBV7-9 to TRBJ2-3; possibly TRBD2 for D (5 bases). Sequenced input: peripheral blood. The CDR3: CASSLAGSGDTQYF. In DNA, the CDR3 is TGTGCCAGCAGCTTAGCAGGGAGCGGAGATACGCAGTATTTT.